The 6 T cell receptor beta chains listed next were all sequenced from one sample in a study of human T cells and chemical hapten exposure. The time point: pre-sensitization, week 0. Sample treatment: therapeutic diphenylcyclopropenone sensitization with weekly scalp DPC. TCRdb analysed the RACE reads with MiXCR anew, one entry per CDR3 protein. The repertoire holds about 64,000 distinct CDR3 sequences, with about 11% as singletons. The source was whole blood, collected in connection with sensitization to the hapten diphenylcyclopropenone (DPC). Receptors originate from a woman between 40 and 55 years old with alopecia areata. Some clones in this sample may be carry-over from other donors' samples.

This clonotype was seen a handful of times. The chain employs TRBV4-3 and TRBJ2-7; D gene uncertain. Germline-derived CDR1 and CDR2 are LGHNA and YSLEER. Deletions cut 0 bases from V and 3 bases from J, with 21 bases between. The CDR3 extends over 18 amino acids. This chain's CDR3 is CASSQDSGQGPSFYEQYF. The CDR3 nucleotides read TGCGCCAGCAGCCAAGATTCGGGTCAAGGGCCCTCCTTCTACGAGCAGTACTTC.

This clonotype was counted a few times. V usage is TRBV6-2 or TRBV6-3 and J usage is TRBJ2-1, with TRBD2 matching over 8 bases. This CDR3 spans 15 amino acids. V gave up 6 bases and J gave up 5 bases; unmatched junction bases: 9. Germline CDR1 and CDR2: MNHEY and SVGEGT. The CDR3 coding sequence is TGTGCCAGCAGAAGCTCCGGGGGGGCCCACAATGAGCAGTTCTTC. Protein: CASRSSGGAHNEQFF.

This clonotype was seen ten or more times. The V gene is TRBV7-2, the J gene TRBJ1-2; 8 bases fit TRBD1. After removal of 2 bases from V and 4 bases from J, the junction contained 6 bases not matched to a gene. CDR3 length: 15 residues. Germline V gene sequence: CDR1 SGHTA, CDR2 FQGNSA. CDR3 bases: TGTGCCAGCAGCTTATCCGCAGGGGGCAGCTATGGCTACACCTTC. As protein: CASSLSAGGSYGYTF.

In nucleotides, the CDR3 is TGTGCCAGCAGTTTGGATGCGGGGACCTACGAGCAGTACTTC. Residues: CASSLDAGTYEQYF. The chain has TRBV28 and TRBJ2-7; D is perhaps TRBD2 (6 bases). Germline CDR1 and CDR2: MDHEN and SYDVKM. V lost 3 bases, J lost 2 bases, and 11 bases lay in between. CDR3 length equals 14 residues.

The V call is TRBV12-3 or TRBV12-4, the J call TRBJ2-1, with 9 bases fitting TRBD1. The ends lost 6 bases at V and 3 bases at J; junction bases unmatched: 15. There are 18 residues in the CDR3. The CDR3 nucleotides are TGTGCCAGCAGCTTATCGACTCCGGGACAGGGAGACTACAATGAGCAGTTCTTC. The encoded protein is CASSLSTPGQGDYNEQFF.

This clonotype was seen ten or more times. This sequence joins TRBV25-1 and TRBJ2-3; D possibly matches TRBD1 or TRBD2 (5 bases each). V lost 0 bases, J lost 4 bases, and 17 bases lay in between. CDR1 and CDR2 (germline): MGHDK, SYGVNS. This CDR3 comprises 17 residues. The CDR3 coding sequence is TGTGCCAGCAGTGAATATGGAGGCCAGGGCAGGGCAGATACGCAGTATTTT. This sequence encodes CASSEYGGQGRADTQYF.